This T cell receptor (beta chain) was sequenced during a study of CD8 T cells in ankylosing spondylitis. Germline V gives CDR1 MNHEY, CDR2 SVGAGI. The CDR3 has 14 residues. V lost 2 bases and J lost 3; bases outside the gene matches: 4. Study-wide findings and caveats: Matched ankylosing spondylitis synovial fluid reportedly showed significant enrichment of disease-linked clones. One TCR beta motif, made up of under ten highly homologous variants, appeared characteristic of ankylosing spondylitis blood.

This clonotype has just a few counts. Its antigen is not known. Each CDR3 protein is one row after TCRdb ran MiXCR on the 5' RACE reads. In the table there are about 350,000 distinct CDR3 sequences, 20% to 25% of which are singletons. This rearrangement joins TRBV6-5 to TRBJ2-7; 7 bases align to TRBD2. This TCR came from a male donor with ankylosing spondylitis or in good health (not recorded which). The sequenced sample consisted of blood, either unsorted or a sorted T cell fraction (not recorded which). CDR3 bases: TGTGCCAGCAGTTACGGGAGGGTGTTCTACGAGCAGTACTTC. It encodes CASSYGRVFYEQYF.